Listed here are 29 T cell receptor beta chains from one sample, sequenced in a study of T cell changes during pregnancy in multiple sclerosis. Some clones are missing from TCRdb's copy, which holds only in-frame ones; the method was immunoSEQ multiplex PCR. The sample carries approximately 92,000 clones, under 95% recorded once. The sequencing here drew on peripheral blood, taken in the first trimester of pregnancy. Receptor source: a female donor with multiple sclerosis, enrolled in a pregnancy study.

V and J are TRBV7-3 and TRBJ1-1; 8 bases align to TRBD1. The CDR3 is made up of 14 amino acids. Germline CDR1 reads SGHTA; CDR2 reads FQGTGA. V shed 5 bases and J 4 bases; nucleotides not matched to a gene: 6. CDR3 loop: CASSRDRGSTEAFF. The CDR3 bases are TGTGCCAGCAGCCGAGACAGGGGTAGCACTGAAGCTTTCTTT.

The chain employs TRBV7-9 and TRBJ2-7; D perhaps matches TRBD1 (7 bases). CDR1 is SEHNR, CDR2 FQNEAQ, per germline (reference sequence). CDR3 length: 19 amino acids. V lost 5 bases and J 2 bases, leaving 28 bases between the germline ends. The DNA for the CDR3 is TGTGCCAGCAGCCCAGGGGGGCAGTTAGGGCATATATCTCCCTACGAGCAGTACTTC. Encoded protein: CASSPGGQLGHISPYEQYF.

The rearrangement links TRBV19 to TRBJ2-1, with D hard to call. Germline assignment: CDR1 LNHDA and CDR2 SQIVND (reference sequence). Trimming stripped 7 bases from V and 1 base from J, with 8 bases between. The CDR3 runs to 13 residues. CDR3 sequence reads: CASTRTSYNEQFF. The CDR3 DNA follows: TGTGCCAGTACTCGAACTTCCTACAATGAGCAGTTCTTC.

The chain recombines TRBV10-3 with TRBJ2-7; TRBD1 agrees at 7 bases. The CDR3 has 13 residues. Looked up from germline, CDR1 is ENHRY and CDR2 is SYGVKD. V trimming: 6 bases; J trimming: 3 bases; junction bases outside the gene matches: 5. As DNA, the CDR3 is TGTGCCATCAGCGGGACAGAAGACTACGAGCAGTACTTC. Its protein is CAISGTEDYEQYF.

V is TRBV25-1 and J is TRBJ2-5, with 13 bases that match TRBD2. The CDR3 is 18 amino acids. V lost 3 bases to trimming and J lost 2 bases; unmatched junction nucleotides: 9. Per germline, CDR1 MGHDK and CDR2 SYGVNS. The CDR3 bases are TGTGCCAGCAGTGACAGACTAGCGGGAGGCCTCCAACAAGAGACCCAGTACTTC. It yields the protein CASSDRLAGGLQQETQYF. Supplemented by reference TRBV25-1 and TRBJ2-5, the full variable domain reads EADIYQTPRYLVIGTGKKITLECSQTMGHDKMYWYQQDPGMELHLIHYSYGVNSTEKGDLSSESTVSRIRTEHFPLTLESARPSHTSQYLCASSDRLAGGLQQETQYFGPGTRLLVL.

V and J are TRBV6-1 and TRBJ2-7, with D unresolved. This CDR3 region has 13 residues. Germline lookup yields CDR1 MNHNS and CDR2 SASEGT. Trimming left V 3 bases short and J 6 bases short, with 12 bases between. The CDR3: CASSEQVLSEQYF. The CDR3 nucleotides are TGTGCCAGCAGTGAGCAGGTCCTAAGCGAGCAGTACTTC.

The chain has TRBV27 and TRBJ2-7; perhaps TRBD2 as D (6 bases). Germline CDR1 reads MNHEY; CDR2 reads SMNVEV (reference sequence). The CDR3 loop spans 14 amino acids. Trimming removed 1 base at V and 5 bases at J, with 12 bases between. The chain's CDR3 is CASSLYTSWNEQYF. In nucleotides, the CDR3 is TGTGCCAGCAGTTTATATACTAGCTGGAACGAGCAGTACTTC.

This chain uses TRBV4-2 with TRBJ2-4; TRBD2 aligns across 14 bases. The CDR3 has 17 residues. V shed 3 bases and J 8 bases; nucleotides not matched to a gene: 9. Germline V gene lookup returns CDR1 LGHNA and CDR2 YNFKEQ. The CDR3 loop reads CASSHRLAGGPADIQYF. The CDR3 nucleotides read TGTGCCAGCAGCCACCGACTAGCGGGAGGGCCAGCGGACATTCAGTACTTC.

The chain links TRBV7-3 to TRBJ1-2; D is perhaps TRBD1 (6 bases). Deletions cut 2 bases from V and 8 bases from J, with 15 bases between. CDR1 SGHTA and CDR2 FQGTGA come from the germline V gene. The CDR3 length is 14 residues. The CDR3 spells CASSLLGAPGGYTF. CDR3 sequence (DNA): TGTGCCAGCAGCTTATTGGGGGCGCCGGGGGGCTACACCTTC.

J is TRBJ1-3 and V is TRBV4-3; D call uncertain. V shed 3 bases and J shed 1 base, with 16 bases lying between them. Germline V gene sequence: CDR1 LGHNA, CDR2 YSLEER. This CDR3 has 17 residues. The CDR3 loop reads CASSHTLNRVSGNTIYF. Written as DNA, the CDR3 is TGCGCCAGCAGCCATACGCTAAATCGGGTGTCTGGAAACACCATATATTTT.

This sequence joins TRBV7-2 and TRBJ1-2; D perhaps matches TRBD1 (5 bases). V was cut by 5 bases and J by 2 bases, with 9 bases left in between. CDR3 length: 13 residues. Germline V CDR1 and CDR2: SGHTA, FQGNSA. CDR3 nucleotides: TGTGCCAGCAGCACCCCAGGGAACTATGGCTACACCTTC. Residues: CASSTPGNYGYTF.

This clone was found once. The chain joins TRBV5-6 to TRBJ1-2; the D gene is possibly TRBD1 (6 bases). With 3 bases removed from V and 0 bases from J, the gap between germline ends came to 24 bases. Per the germline V gene, CDR1 is SGHDT and CDR2 is YYEEEE. The CDR3 has 19 amino acids. The CDR3 DNA sequence: TGTGCCAGCAGCTCCGCTCAAGAATGGGACAACGAAGCTAACTATGGCTACACCTTC. Translated, it gives CASSSAQEWDNEANYGYTF.

V gene TRBV13 combines with J gene TRBJ2-2, with 9 bases identical to TRBD2. This CDR3 contains 16 residues. The germline V gene encodes CDR1 PRHDT and CDR2 FYEKMQ (reference sequence). The junction had 5 bases not matched to a gene; V was cut back by 6 bases and J by 0 bases. The CDR3 reads CASSSGLAPNTGELFF. CDR3 DNA sequence: TGTGCCAGCAGTTCAGGACTAGCGCCGAACACCGGGGAGCTGTTTTTT.

The CDR3 sequence: CASSPGQGRHTEAFF. DNA of the CDR3: TGCGCCAGCAGCCCCGGGCAAGGGAGGCACACTGAAGCTTTCTTT. The rearrangement joins TRBV4-3 to TRBJ1-1; unclear D gene. The V end was cut by 4 bases, the J end by 3 bases, with 15 bases between. Germline loops: CDR1 LGHNA, CDR2 YSLEER. CDR3 size: 15 residues.

CDR3 in DNA: TGTGCCATCTCCATCAGGCGGGGGGCGCTTAACTATGGCTACACCTTC. This gives the protein CAISIRRGALNYGYTF. The chain is built from TRBV10-3 and TRBJ1-2, with a possible D match to TRBD1 (6 bases). Germline CDR1 reads ENHRY; CDR2 reads SYGVKD. Trimming shortened V by 8 bases and J by 1 base, and 20 bases separated the two germline ends. The CDR3 has 16 amino acids.

V and J are TRBV9 and TRBJ1-1; 9 bases match TRBD1. The V gene's germline CDR1 is SGDLS and CDR2 YYNGEE. This CDR3 is 16 amino acids long. The J segment lost 1 base and the V segment lost 4 bases, leaving 8 bases of the junction unmatched. CDR3 sequence (DNA): TGTGCCAGCAGCCGGGACAGGGACGGTTCGAACACTGAAGCTTTCTTT. It specifies CASSRDRDGSNTEAFF.

The V and J genes are TRBV6-6 and TRBJ2-7; 10 bases fit TRBD2. The germline CDR1 and CDR2 sequences are MNHNY and SVGAGI (reference sequence). The CDR3 covers 13 residues. After removal of 8 bases from V and 7 bases from J, the junction contained 8 bases not matched to a gene. The chain's CDR3 is CASSYTLAGEQYF. The DNA for the CDR3 is TGTGCCAGCTCCTATACACTAGCGGGGGAGCAGTACTTC.

The chain uses TRBV27 and TRBJ2-7, with 8 bases matching TRBD2. Trimming cost V 7 bases and J 3 bases; bases outside gene matches: 8. CDR1 MNHEY and CDR2 SMNVEV come from the germline V gene (reference sequence). The CDR3 is 14 amino acids. Written as DNA, the CDR3 is TGTGCCAGCAAAAGCGGGAGTACGGGCTACGAGCAGTACTTC. It encodes CASKSGSTGYEQYF.

V usage is TRBV18 and J usage is TRBJ2-1; TRBD2 matches at 8 bases. The CDR3 has 17 residues. Germline loops: CDR1 KGHSH, CDR2 LQKENI. V lost 2 bases to trimming and J lost 3 bases; unmatched junction nucleotides: 9. CDR3 loop: CASSPNGTRVIYNEQFF. The CDR3 coding sequence is TGTGCCAGCTCACCAAACGGGACTAGAGTCATCTACAATGAGCAGTTCTTC.

The chain couples TRBV5-1 to TRBJ2-7, with 9 bases aligning to TRBD2. The CDR3 extends over 15 amino acids. J gave up 7 bases and V 3 bases, and 11 bases lay outside the gene matches. Germline V gene lookup returns CDR1 SGHRS and CDR2 YFSETQ. CDR3 protein: CASSYDWASGNEQYF. In nucleotides, the CDR3 is TGCGCCAGCAGCTACGACTGGGCTAGCGGGAATGAGCAGTACTTC.

This sequence joins TRBV6-7 and TRBJ2-7; the match to TRBD2 covers 10 bases. TRBV6-7 is placed among ORFs of uncertain function. J gave up 4 bases and V 11 bases, and 11 bases lay outside the gene matches. This CDR3 contains 14 residues. The CDR3 is CAGPIASGSYEQYF. Here the CDR3 DNA reads TGTGCCGGCCCCATCGCTAGCGGGAGTTACGAGCAGTACTTC.

The rearrangement uses TRBV6-1 and TRBJ2-3; 7 bases line up with TRBD1. V trimming: 4 bases; J trimming: 3 bases; junction bases outside the gene matches: 7. This CDR3 spans 15 amino acids. Germline values: CDR1 MNHNS, CDR2 SASEGT. The CDR3 reads CASSAGQLWTDTQYF. The CDR3 coding sequence is TGTGCCAGCAGTGCGGGACAGCTATGGACAGATACGCAGTATTTT.

V and J are TRBV27 and TRBJ2-7; D remains unclear. The CDR3 covers 11 residues. Germline values: CDR1 MNHEY, CDR2 SMNVEV (reference sequence). V lost 5 bases and J 3 bases, leaving 5 bases between the germline ends. Here the CDR3 reads CASSGRYEQYF. CDR3 DNA: TGTGCCAGCAGTGGCCGCTACGAGCAGTACTTC.

The CDR3 DNA follows: TGCGCCAGCAGCCCGGCCGGGACTAGCGGGAGGACAGATGAGCAGTTCTTC. This sequence encodes CASSPAGTSGRTDEQFF. The rearrangement uses TRBV5-1 and TRBJ2-1; TRBD2 aligns across 15 bases. The V segment lost 4 bases and the J segment 8 bases; nucleotides outside the gene matches: 10. Germline lookup yields CDR1 SGHRS and CDR2 YFSETQ. CDR3 size: 17 residues.

The chain employs TRBV7-9 and TRBJ1-1; weak D call: TRBD1 (6 bases). The CDR3 runs 15 residues. Germline-derived CDR1 and CDR2 are SEHNR and FQNEAQ (reference sequence). V was shortened by 3 bases and J by 6 bases, with 17 bases between the two germline ends. The CDR3, as DNA: TGTGCCAGCAGCTTTCGGGACACCTCGTTTCCTGAAGCTTTCTTT. It specifies CASSFRDTSFPEAFF.

V usage is TRBV6-5 and J usage is TRBJ2-5, with D possibly TRBD1 on 6 matching bases. Trimming stripped 5 bases from V and 4 bases from J, with 14 bases between. This CDR3 region has 14 residues. Germline V CDR1 and CDR2: MNHEY, SVGAGI. In nucleotides, the CDR3 is TGTGCCAGCAGTCTCCTACAGGGCGGAGAGACCCAGTACTTC. Its translation is CASSLLQGGETQYF.

The gene calls are TRBV6-1 and TRBJ1-1; TRBD1 agrees at 9 bases. Germline trimming cut 11 bases from V and 5 bases from J; bases unmatched to any gene: 9. This CDR3 is 13 amino acids long. Germline V lookup: CDR1 MNHNS, CDR2 SASEGT. The CDR3, as DNA: TGTGCCGCGTCGGGACAGGGTGGGACTGAAGCTTTCTTT. It is translated as CAASGQGGTEAFF.

The chain combines TRBV5-1 with TRBJ1-1; D is ambiguous. This CDR3 contains 14 residues. Trimming took off 0 bases at V and 0 bases at J, with 6 bases between the two ends. Looked up from germline, CDR1 is SGHRS and CDR2 is YFSETQ. CDR3 DNA: TGCGCCAGCAGCTTGGTGTCGGTGAACACTGAAGCTTTCTTT. This gives the protein CASSLVSVNTEAFF. Based on the CDR3 plus reference TRBV5-1 and TRBJ1-1, the full variable domain is KAGVTQTPRYLIKTRGQQVTLSCSPISGHRSVSWYQQTPGQGLQFLFEYFSETQRNKGNFPGRFSGRQFSNSRSEMNVSTLELGDSALYLCASSLVSVNTEAFFGQGTRLTVV.

The gene calls are TRBV28 and TRBJ1-5, with TRBD1 matching 9 bases. The junction had 12 bases not matched to a gene; V was cut back by 6 bases and J by 6 bases. Germline-derived CDR1 and CDR2 are MDHEN and SYDVKM. There are 16 residues in the CDR3. CDR3: CASRPPGQGSIQPQHF. CDR3 nucleotides: TGTGCCAGCAGGCCCCCCGGACAGGGGTCTATTCAGCCCCAGCATTTT.